One TCR beta chain is described in this entry. Antigen unknown. Template material for amplifying TCR beta CDR3 regions consisted of RNA transcripts. Initially, a first-round RT-PCR of the TCR CDR3 employed the HTBI primer set. TCRdb fed the multiplex PCR reads into MiXCR, producing one record per CDR3 protein. The sample includes some 530,000 distinct CDR3 sequences, about 20% of them seen just once. These data are taken from a study of T cells in Graves' hyperthyroidism and ophthalmopathy. The study, taken as a whole, reports: Most clonotypes expanded in the thyroid (above 0.001) were also present in blood.

Germline CDR1 and CDR2: MDHEN and SYDVKM. The CDR3 spans 14 residues. The V end was cut by 5 bases, the J end by 4 bases, with 14 bases between. The study excluded patients with uncontrolled infection, other autoimmune disease, pregnancy or lactation. Fresh peripheral blood, under 11 ml, yielded the PBMCs. This sequence joins TRBV28 and TRBJ1-2, with D hard to call. This clonotype originated in a woman in her 70s with Graves' ophthalmopathy. The sample comprised blood. The CDR3 sequence is CASSLDHKVYGYTF. In DNA, the CDR3 is TGTGCCAGCAGTCTGGACCACAAGGTCTATGGCTACACCTTC.